One and the same sample provided the 2 T cell receptor beta chains below, sequenced in a study of cytomegalovirus exposure and HLA in healthy donors. TCRdb's copy holds only in-frame clones and misses some; the assay was immunoSEQ multiplex PCR. The sample includes 260,000 or so clones, 90% seen only once; the top ten take around 3.3%. The sequenced sample was PBMCs. Receptors were obtained from a woman aged 25 to 45 in good health and CMV-seronegative.

V and J are TRBV10-1 and TRBJ2-5; 12 bases line up with TRBD1. Germline CDR1 reads WNHNN; CDR2 reads SYGVQD (reference sequence). This CDR3 contains 15 residues. Trimming at V came to 6 bases and at J to 5 bases, leaving 7 bases not matched to a gene. The CDR3 loop is CASRGDRGHKETQYF. Here the CDR3 DNA reads TGCGCCAGCAGGGGGGACAGGGGGCATAAGGAGACCCAGTACTTC.

The rearrangement links TRBV18 to TRBJ1-5; D gene ambiguous. This CDR3 has 16 amino acids. Germline-derived CDR1 and CDR2 are KGHSH and LQKENI. Trimming left V 2 bases short and J 1 base short, with 12 bases between. CDR3 protein: CASSPGPVPSNQPQHF. In nucleotides, the CDR3 is TGTGCCAGCTCACCAGGACCGGTTCCGAGCAATCAGCCCCAGCATTTT.